The 11 T cell receptor beta chains listed next were all sequenced from one sample in a study of OX40 agonist ivuxolimab in advanced cancers. Assay: immunoSEQ multiplex PCR; the TCRdb copy retains only in-frame clones and omits some. The data contain 22,000 or so clones, 70% to 90% of them singletons. The source was CD4+ or CD8+ T cells sorted from blood, collected in a trial of the OX40 agonist ivuxolimab. These receptors all stem from an adult with an advanced solid tumor such as melanoma, head and neck, liver or kidney cancer.

This clone was counted once. The V gene is TRBV7-9, the J gene TRBJ2-7; D is undetermined. Germline lookup yields CDR1 SEHNR and CDR2 FQNEAQ (reference sequence). This CDR3 region has 13 residues. Trimming stripped 2 bases from V and 0 bases from J, with 5 bases between. CDR3 bases: TGTGCCAGCAGCTTAACAACCTCCTACGAGCAGTACTTC. This translates into CASSLTTSYEQYF.

The rearrangement links TRBV12-2 to TRBJ2-3; TRBD1 is the table's D call and was not checked against the DNA. TRBV12-2 is described as a pseudogene. This CDR3 comprises 21 residues. DNA of the CDR3: TGTGCAAGTCGAACAGCCCCCCGGTCGGGTGGGGTTCCCAGGGGGACAGATACGCAGTATTTT. Protein sequence: CASRTAPRSGGVPRGTDTQYF.

The J gene is TRBJ2-2, the V gene TRBV7-6, with 9 bases that match TRBD1. The CDR3 extends over 16 amino acids. The ends lost 5 bases at V and 4 bases at J; junction bases unmatched: 8. Germline CDR1 reads SGHVS; CDR2 reads FNYEAQ. The CDR3: CASSHRTGVGTGELFF. The CDR3 DNA reads as TGTGCCAGCAGCCATCGGACAGGGGTCGGCACCGGGGAGCTGTTTTTT.

The chain links TRBV9 to TRBJ2-1; possible D gene TRBD2, 6 bases. Trimming took 4 bases from V and 6 from J, leaving 14 bases between them. Germline-derived CDR1 and CDR2 are SGDLS and YYNGEE. The CDR3 contains 14 residues. CDR3 in DNA: TGTGCCAGCAGCCACCCCGTGGGGGGCAATGAGCAGTTCTTC. Its translation: CASSHPVGGNEQFF.

This rearrangement joins TRBV4-1 to TRBJ2-2, with D possibly being TRBD2 (5 bases). CDR3 length: 14 amino acids. Germline CDR1 is MGHRA and CDR2 is YSYEKL. V lost 4 bases, J lost 7 bases, and 13 bases lay in between. CDR3 nucleotide sequence: TGCGCCAGCAGCCCCTATAGCGCGGGCGGGGAGCTGTTTTTT. As protein: CASSPYSAGGELFF.

The chain recombines TRBV4-1 with TRBJ1-5, with D possibly being TRBD1 (5 bases). The length of the CDR3 is 14 residues. Trimming pared 0 bases from V and 7 bases from J, leaving 10 bases between. Germline values: CDR1 MGHRA, CDR2 YSYEKL. For the CDR3, the DNA is TGCGCCAGCAGCCAAGAAGGAGGGGAACAGCCCCAGCATTTT. Translation: CASSQEGGEQPQHF.

The rearrangement joins TRBV5-1 to TRBJ2-7; no definite D call. V lost 0 bases to trimming and J lost 0 bases, with 4 bases between them. Per the germline V gene, CDR1 is SGHRS and CDR2 is YFSETQ. The CDR3 consists of 13 residues. The CDR3 DNA follows: TGCGCCAGCAGCTTGGACCGCTCCTACGAGCAGTACTTC. This codes for CASSLDRSYEQYF.

V and J are TRBV5-6 and TRBJ2-7; tentatively, D is TRBD1 (6 bases). The germline gives CDR1 SGHDT, CDR2 YYEEEE. Trimming shortened V by 3 bases and J by 5 bases, and 12 bases separated the two germline ends. There are 13 residues in the CDR3. For the CDR3, the DNA is TGTGCCAGCAGCTCCTTCAGGGGCCACGAGCAGTACTTC. It codes for CASSSFRGHEQYF.

The chain uses TRBV21-1 and TRBJ1-6; TRBD1 is the table's D call and was not checked against the DNA. TRBV21-1 is a known pseudogene. CDR3 length: 17 amino acids. CDR3 protein: CASSKEGETEYNSPLHF. CDR3 in DNA: TGTGCCAGCAGCAAAGAGGGGGAGACGGAATATAATTCACCCCTCCACTTT.

The J gene is TRBJ2-5, the V gene TRBV11-2; D is undetermined. This CDR3 is built from 11 residues. Trimming took 4 bases from V and 3 from J, leaving 3 bases between them. Germline loops: CDR1 SGHAT, CDR2 FQNNGV. DNA for the CDR3: TGTGCCAGCAGCTCAGAAGAGACCCAGTACTTC. The encoded protein is CASSSEETQYF.

This chain connects TRBV27 to TRBJ2-1; weak D call: TRBD1 (6 bases). Germline V gene data show CDR1 as MNHEY and CDR2 as SMNVEV (reference sequence). The V end lost 7 bases, the J end lost 5 bases, and 9 bases lay between the germline ends. The CDR3 totals 12 residues. The CDR3 coding sequence is TGTGCCAGCATGGCAGGGGACAATGAGCAGTTCTTC. Amino acid sequence: CASMAGDNEQFF.